This is a list of T cell receptor beta chains from one sample in a study of CD8 T cells in ankylosing spondylitis. TCRdb re-derived calls from the 5' RACE reads in MiXCR, one entry per CDR3 protein. The sample carries fewer than 200,000 distinct CDR3 sequences, approximately 20% recorded once. The sequenced sample was blood, either unsorted or a sorted T cell fraction (not recorded which). Receptors originate from a male donor with ankylosing spondylitis or in good health (not recorded which). The CDR3 runs from the conserved cysteine through the conserved F or W. A D gene is named only where the DNA matches it firmly. Part of the rows lack a size; the others show once, few, many or a class for expanded clones.

V gene: TRBV15
D gene: -
J gene: TRBJ2-2
clone size: once
CDR3 DNA: TGTGCCACCAGCAGAGATCGGGGCTGGGAGCTGTTTTTT
CDR3 protein: CATSRDRGWELFF

V gene: TRBV27
D gene: -
J gene: TRBJ2-4
clone size: few
CDR3 DNA: TGTGCCAGCAGTTGGACAGGGAGGGGTGAGAGGGCCAAAAACATTCAGTACTTC
CDR3 protein: CASSWTGRGERAKNIQYF

V gene: TRBV5-1
D gene: TRBD2
J gene: TRBJ2-2
clone size: many
CDR3 DNA: TGCGCCAGCAGCATAAAAGTAGCGGGTTACAACACCGGGGAGCTGTTTTTT
CDR3 protein: CASSIKVAGYNTGELFF

V gene: TRBV5-1
D gene: -
J gene: TRBJ1-6
clone size: many
CDR3 DNA: TGCGCCAGCAGCTCAGAGGTGGGTTCGCCGGATTCACCCCTCCACTTT
CDR3 protein: CASSSEVGSPDSPLHF

V gene: TRBV28
D gene: TRBD2
J gene: TRBJ2-5
clone size: -
CDR3 DNA: TGTGCCAGCAGTTTTTGGACTAGTCAAGAGACCCAGTACTTC
CDR3 protein: CASSFWTSQETQYF

V gene: TRBV28
D gene: -
J gene: TRBJ1-6
clone size: few
CDR3 DNA: TGTGCCAGCAGGGGGAGCTCCTATAATTCACCCCTCCACTTT
CDR3 protein: CASRGSSYNSPLHF

V gene: TRBV11-2
D gene: TRBD1
J gene: TRBJ1-4
clone size: -
CDR3 DNA: TGTGCCAGCAGCTTCGACCCCAGGGGGCTGGCTAATGAAAAACTGTTTTTT
CDR3 protein: CASSFDPRGLANEKLFF

V gene: TRBV28
D gene: TRBD2
J gene: TRBJ2-1
clone size: many
CDR3 DNA: TGTGCCAGCAGAGTGGTAGCGGGAGGGCCCCTTGACAATGAGCAGTTCTTC
CDR3 protein: CASRVVAGGPLDNEQFF

V gene: TRBV12-3/TRBV12-4
D gene: -
J gene: TRBJ2-7
clone size: few
CDR3 DNA: TGTGCCAGCAGTTTGCGGGAAGAGCAGTACTTC
CDR3 protein: CASSLREEQYF

V gene: TRBV12-3/TRBV12-4
D gene: -
J gene: TRBJ2-7
clone size: many
CDR3 DNA: TGTGCCAGCAGCCTTACGGGGATCAGATCCTACGAGCAGTACTTC
CDR3 protein: CASSLTGIRSYEQYF

V gene: TRBV6-2/TRBV6-3
D gene: -
J gene: TRBJ1-5
clone size: -
CDR3 DNA: TGTGCCACCAACGACAGATTCCCCAATCAGCCCCAGCATTTT
CDR3 protein: CATNDRFPNQPQHF

V gene: TRBV20-1
D gene: -
J gene: TRBJ2-3
clone size: many
CDR3 DNA: TGCAGTGCTAGAGATCTGACAGGTAGCACAGATACGCAGTATTTT
CDR3 protein: CSARDLTGSTDTQYF

V gene: TRBV5-1
D gene: -
J gene: TRBJ2-1
clone size: many
CDR3 DNA: TGCGCCAGCAGCTTGATAGGGGGAGGAAACAATGAGCAGTTCTTC
CDR3 protein: CASSLIGGGNNEQFF

V gene: TRBV5-1
D gene: TRBD2
J gene: TRBJ2-3
clone size: many
CDR3 DNA: TGCGCCAGCAGCTTGGATGCCCTAGCGGGCGCAGATACGCAGTATTTT
CDR3 protein: CASSLDALAGADTQYF

V gene: TRBV12-3/TRBV12-4
D gene: -
J gene: TRBJ1-2
clone size: many
CDR3 DNA: TGTGCCAGCAGTCTCCCCGAGCGCGGCTACACCTTC
CDR3 protein: CASSLPERGYTF

V gene: TRBV11-2
D gene: TRBD2
J gene: TRBJ2-4
clone size: few
CDR3 DNA: TGTGCCAGCAGCCGACTAGCGGGAGTGTCAGCCAAAAACATTCAGTACTTC
CDR3 protein: CASSRLAGVSAKNIQYF

V gene: TRBV9
D gene: -
J gene: TRBJ2-1
clone size: -
CDR3 DNA: TGTGCCAGCAGCGTAGCTTCAAGGGGCGATGAGCAGTTCTTC
CDR3 protein: CASSVASRGDEQFF

V gene: TRBV5-1
D gene: TRBD2
J gene: TRBJ2-2
clone size: many
CDR3 DNA: TGCGCCAGCAGCAATAACCCGGGACTAGCGGGAAAGAACACCGGGGAGCTGTTTTTT
CDR3 protein: CASSNNPGLAGKNTGELFF

V gene: TRBV5-1
D gene: -
J gene: TRBJ2-1
clone size: many
CDR3 DNA: TGCGCCAGCAGCTCCGCCCTACCCAATGAGCAGTTCTTC
CDR3 protein: CASSSALPNEQFF

V gene: TRBV6-1
D gene: -
J gene: TRBJ2-1
clone size: few
CDR3 DNA: TGTGCCAGCAGCCCTAGGACACGGCCTTACAATGAGCAGTTCTTC
CDR3 protein: CASSPRTRPYNEQFF

V gene: TRBV5-1
D gene: -
J gene: TRBJ2-7
clone size: many
CDR3 DNA: TGCGCCAGCAGCTCCGACAGGTACGAGCAGTACTTC
CDR3 protein: CASSSDRYEQYF

V gene: TRBV21-1
D gene: -
J gene: TRBJ1-4
clone size: many
CDR3 DNA: TGTGCCAGCAGCCCGGACAGGGTTTGGGAAAAACTGTTTTTT
CDR3 protein: CASSPDRVWEKLFF

V gene: TRBV2
D gene: -
J gene: TRBJ2-7
clone size: -
CDR3 DNA: TGTGCCAGCCGCAGGGGTCTGCACGAGCAGTACTTC
CDR3 protein: CASRRGLHEQYF

V gene: TRBV20-1
D gene: TRBD2
J gene: TRBJ2-1
clone size: -
CDR3 DNA: TGCAGTGCTAGTGCGGGAGCAACCTACAATGAGCAGTTCTTC
CDR3 protein: CSASAGATYNEQFF

V gene: TRBV19
D gene: -
J gene: TRBJ2-5
clone size: many
CDR3 DNA: TGTGCCAGTAGTTTTGGGGAGCGGACCCAGTACTTC
CDR3 protein: CASSFGERTQYF

V gene: TRBV5-5
D gene: -
J gene: TRBJ2-1
clone size: many
CDR3 DNA: TGTGCCAGCAGCTCCCTCGGACAATTCGAGCAGTTCTTC
CDR3 protein: CASSSLGQFEQFF

V gene: TRBV29-1
D gene: TRBD1
J gene: TRBJ1-2
clone size: -
CDR3 DNA: TGCAGCGCTATGGGACAGCTAAGTAACTATGGCTACACCTTC
CDR3 protein: CSAMGQLSNYGYTF

V gene: TRBV5-1
D gene: TRBD1
J gene: TRBJ1-1
clone size: -
CDR3 DNA: TGCGCCAGCAGCTCGGGACAGGGTACTGAAGCTTTCTTT
CDR3 protein: CASSSGQGTEAFF

V gene: TRBV20-1
D gene: -
J gene: TRBJ2-7
clone size: many
CDR3 DNA: TGCAGTGCTTTAGCGGAGACCTACGGGCAGTACTTC
CDR3 protein: CSALAETYGQYF